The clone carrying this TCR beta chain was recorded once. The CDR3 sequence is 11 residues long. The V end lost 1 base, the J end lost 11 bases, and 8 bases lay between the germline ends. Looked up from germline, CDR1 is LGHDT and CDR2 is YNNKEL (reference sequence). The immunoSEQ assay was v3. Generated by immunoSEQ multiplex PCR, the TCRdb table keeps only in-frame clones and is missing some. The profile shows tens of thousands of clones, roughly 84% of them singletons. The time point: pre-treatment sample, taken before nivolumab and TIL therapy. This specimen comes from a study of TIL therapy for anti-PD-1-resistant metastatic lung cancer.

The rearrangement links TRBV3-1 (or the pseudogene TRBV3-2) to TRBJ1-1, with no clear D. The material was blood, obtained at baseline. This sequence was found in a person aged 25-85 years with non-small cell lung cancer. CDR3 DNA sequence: TGTGCCAGCAGCCAAGGCAGTAACGCTTTCTTT. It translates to CASSQGSNAFF.